Presented here are 30 T cell receptor beta chains from one specimen sequenced in a study of immune evolution from preneoplasia to lung adenocarcinoma. Only in-frame clones appear in the TCRdb table, and some are missing; sequencing was by immunoSEQ multiplex PCR. The sample lists thousands of clones, around 74% occurring once. Material for sequencing was FFPE adjacent normal lung tissue. The receptor set was obtained from an older donor with lung adenocarcinoma.

The chain links TRBV19 to TRBJ2-7; no clear D. CDR1 and CDR2 (germline): LNHDA, SQIVND (reference sequence). The CDR3 consists of 14 residues. Trimming removed 5 bases at V and 1 base at J, with 12 bases between. CDR3 in amino acids: CASSAESSSYEQYF. CDR3 in DNA: TGTGCCAGTAGTGCCGAGTCTAGTTCCTACGAGCAGTACTTC.

J is TRBJ1-1 and V is TRBV29-1; perhaps TRBD1 as D (5 bases). The CDR3 totals 13 residues. The germline CDR1 and CDR2 sequences are SQVTM and ANQGSEA. Between the trimmed V and J ends, which lost 1 base and 0 bases, there was a span of 6 bases. The CDR3: CSVEGGMNTEAFF. CDR3 bases: TGCAGCGTTGAAGGGGGGATGAACACTGAAGCTTTCTTT.

The genes are TRBV30 and TRBJ2-3; TRBD2 matches 11 bases. Losses at the gene ends were 5 bases for V and 2 bases for J; bases not matched to a gene: 6. Germline V gives CDR1 GTSNPN, CDR2 SVGIG (reference sequence). The CDR3 spans 15 residues. In DNA, the CDR3 is TGTGCCTGGGAGACTAGCGGGGCTCCCACAGATACGCAGTATTTT. Its translation is CAWETSGAPTDTQYF.

This clone was recorded only once. The rearrangement joins TRBV5-1 to TRBJ1-1; possible D gene TRBD1, 5 bases. Trimming left V 0 bases short and J 1 base short, with 7 bases between. The CDR3 covers 14 residues. Germline values: CDR1 SGHRS, CDR2 YFSETQ. The CDR3 here is CASSLGDGNTEAFF. The CDR3 bases are TGCGCCAGCAGCTTGGGGGACGGGAACACTGAAGCTTTCTTT.

The V and J genes are TRBV28 and TRBJ1-2; 7 bases map to TRBD1. CDR1 MDHEN and CDR2 SYDVKM come from the germline V gene. V lost 5 bases, J lost 7 bases, and 10 bases stayed unmatched. The CDR3 extends over 14 amino acids. The CDR3 DNA reads TGTGCCAGCAGTACTCAACAGGGGAGCGGTGGCTACACCTTC. Protein sequence: CASSTQQGSGGYTF.

This rearrangement joins TRBV2 to TRBJ1-1; D not resolved. The V and J ends lost 4 bases and 1 base respectively, with 4 bases between them. The CDR3 runs to 12 residues. Per the germline V gene, CDR1 is SNHLY and CDR2 is FYNNEI. CDR3 in amino acids: CASSAGNTEAFF. CDR3 bases: TGTGCCAGCAGTGCAGGGAACACTGAAGCTTTCTTT.

A few counts support this clone. The J gene is TRBJ2-3, the V gene TRBV5-6; TRBD2 matches at 9 bases. This CDR3 is built from 15 residues. Germline CDR1 and CDR2: SGHDT and YYEEEE. V shed 0 bases and J 3 bases; nucleotides not matched to a gene: 2. Here the CDR3 reads CASSLEAGGTDTQYF. The CDR3 DNA reads as TGTGCCAGCAGCTTGGAAGCGGGGGGAACAGATACGCAGTATTTT.

This clone showed up just a few times. V is TRBV7-3 and J is TRBJ2-2; D ambiguous. Germline assignment: CDR1 SGHTA and CDR2 FQGTGA. V lost 3 bases to trimming and J lost 2 bases, with 1 base between them. There are 12 residues in the CDR3. The CDR3 is CASSFNTGELFF. In nucleotides, the CDR3 is TGTGCCAGCAGCTTCAACACCGGGGAGCTGTTTTTT.

The rearrangement joins TRBV2 to TRBJ2-7, with a tentative D call TRBD2 (5 bases). V was trimmed by 0 bases and J by 0 bases, leaving 6 bases between them. The CDR3 extends over 14 amino acids. Germline lookup yields CDR1 SNHLY and CDR2 FYNNEI. Here the CDR3 reads CASSEATSSYEQYF. For the CDR3, the DNA is TGTGCCAGCAGTGAAGCCACTAGCTCCTACGAGCAGTACTTC.

This clone was counted a few times. The rearrangement joins TRBV7-6 to TRBJ2-1, with a possible D match to TRBD2 (6 bases). The V end was cut by 4 bases, the J end by 5 bases, with 12 bases between. CDR3 length: 14 amino acids. Germline V gives CDR1 SGHVS, CDR2 FNYEAQ. The CDR3 loop reads CASSWGVADNEQFF. CDR3 DNA sequence: TGTGCCAGCAGCTGGGGAGTAGCGGACAATGAGCAGTTCTTC.

The gene calls are TRBV7-2 and TRBJ1-1; D perhaps matches TRBD1 (5 bases). The germline gives CDR1 SGHTA, CDR2 FQGNSA. The ends were cut back, 5 bases at V and 1 base at J, with 11 bases in the middle. The CDR3 is 14 amino acids. CDR3 loop: CASSKGRGNTEAFF. The CDR3 nucleotides are TGTGCCAGCAGCAAGGGGCGGGGGAACACTGAAGCTTTCTTT. The whole variable domain, filled in from reference TRBV7-2 and TRBJ1-1, reads GAGVSQSPSNKVTEKGKDVELRCDPISGHTALYWYRQSLGQGLEFLIYFQGNSAPDKSGLPSDRFSAERTGGSVSTLTIQRTQQEDSAVYLCASSKGRGNTEAFFGQGTRLTVV.

The chain has TRBV4-1 and TRBJ1-4, with D uncertain. CDR1 is MGHRA and CDR2 is YSYEKL in the germline V gene. Deletions cut 3 bases from V and 7 bases from J, with 12 bases between. The CDR3 sequence is 14 residues long. The CDR3 nucleotides are TGCGCCAGCAGCCACCCAGCGGGCGGTGAAAAACTGTTTTTT. It translates to CASSHPAGGEKLFF.

This chain's CDR3 is CASSALVPAGQQFF. The CDR3 DNA sequence: TGTGCCAGCAGCGCACTGGTCCCCGCGGGTCAGCAGTTCTTC. This sequence joins TRBV6-5 and TRBJ2-1; tentatively, D is TRBD2 (5 bases). CDR1 is MNHEY, CDR2 SVGAGI, per germline. Trimming removed 6 bases from V and 11 bases from J, with 20 bases in between. The length of the CDR3 is 14 residues.

The gene calls are TRBV5-1 and TRBJ2-7, with a tentative D call TRBD1 (5 bases). There are 15 residues in the CDR3. Trimming stripped 4 bases from V and 2 bases from J, with 16 bases between. Germline lookup yields CDR1 SGHRS and CDR2 YFSETQ. CDR3 coding DNA: TGCGCCAGCAGCCCCCGCAGGGTAGGAACCTACGAGCAGTACTTC. It codes for CASSPRRVGTYEQYF.

V is TRBV30 and J is TRBJ2-2, with D perhaps assigned TRBD1 or TRBD2 (5 bases each). The CDR3 consists of 18 residues. Germline loops: CDR1 GTSNPN, CDR2 SVGIG (reference sequence). Trimming took 4 bases from V and 2 from J, leaving 23 bases between them. CDR3 in amino acids: CAWNPGTGNGANTGELFF. In DNA, the CDR3 is TGTGCCTGGAACCCGGGGACGGGAAACGGGGCAAACACCGGGGAGCTGTTTTTT.

V usage is TRBV15 and J usage is TRBJ2-2, with no clear D. The CDR3 spans 11 residues. Germline-derived CDR1 and CDR2 are LNHNV and YYDKDF (reference sequence). Trimming stripped 1 base from V and 8 bases from J, with 2 bases between. The CDR3 DNA is TGTGCCACCAGCAGAGCGGGGGAGCTGTTTTTT. Its translation: CATSRAGELFF.

By its share, this clone is medium-sized (0.01 to 0.1%). The chain joins TRBV7-8 to TRBJ1-2; a possible D gene is TRBD1 (5 bases). V shed 1 base and J shed 6 bases, with 12 bases lying between them. Germline V CDR1 and CDR2: SGHVS, FQNEAQ. CDR3 length: 14 amino acids. In DNA, the CDR3 is TGTGCCAGCAGCTTAGGGGACTGGACCGATGGCTACACCTTC. Its protein is CASSLGDWTDGYTF.

V is TRBV5-4 and J is TRBJ2-2; TRBD2 is a possible D gene (7 bases). Germline V gene sequence: CDR1 SGHNT, CDR2 YYREEE (reference sequence). This CDR3 is 17 amino acids long. Trimming took off 0 bases at V and 1 base at J, with 13 bases between the two ends. CDR3 sequence reads: CASSLGAGAQNTGELFF. The CDR3 DNA reads TGTGCCAGCAGCTTGGGGGCGGGGGCTCAGAACACCGGGGAGCTGTTTTTT. The full variable domain, with the rest looked up from reference TRBV5-4 and TRBJ2-2, is ETGVTQSPTHLIKTRGQQVTLRCSSQSGHNTVSWYQQALGQGPQFIFQYYREEENGRGNFPPRFSGLQFPNYSSELNVNALELDDSALYLCASSLGAGAQNTGELFFGEGSRLTVL.

The chain carries TRBV18 and TRBJ1-4; 7 bases agree with TRBD1. Looked up from germline, CDR1 is KGHSH and CDR2 is LQKENI. The CDR3 totals 14 residues. V trimming: 6 bases; J trimming: 7 bases; junction bases outside the gene matches: 8. CDR3 sequence: CASSQLTGTEKLFF. CDR3 coding DNA: TGTGCCAGCTCTCAACTGACAGGGACTGAAAAACTGTTTTTT.

The genes are TRBV28 and TRBJ1-2; no definite D call. Germline CDR1 and CDR2: MDHEN and SYDVKM. The CDR3 extends over 10 amino acids. Trimming shortened V by 9 bases and J by 4 bases, and 6 bases separated the two germline ends. The CDR3: CASQFYGYTF. In DNA form, the CDR3 reads TGTGCCAGTCAATTCTATGGCTACACCTTC.

The gene calls are TRBV5-6 and TRBJ1-4; no reliable D call. The ends were cut back, 0 bases at V and 4 bases at J, with 10 bases in the middle. This CDR3 is built from 15 residues. In germline, CDR1 is SGHDT, CDR2 YYEEEE. The CDR3 DNA follows: TGTGCCAGCAGCTTGGGTCTTCCTTATAATGAAAAACTGTTTTTT. Encoded protein: CASSLGLPYNEKLFF.

This clone turned up a few times. V and J are TRBV6-1 and TRBJ2-7, with 7 bases identical to TRBD2. The ends lost 11 bases at V and 7 bases at J; junction bases unmatched: 11. The germline V gene has CDR1 MNHNS and CDR2 SASEGT. This CDR3 contains 12 residues. The CDR3 here is CACGEGSGEQYF. CDR3 DNA sequence: TGTGCCTGCGGGGAGGGATCCGGGGAGCAGTACTTC.

The table lists this clone with a few counts. The chain recombines TRBV12-5 with TRBJ1-5; 7 nucleotides agree with TRBD1. This CDR3 has 14 residues. The V and J ends lost 6 bases and 6 bases, in that order; junction bases with no gene match: 8. The germline CDR1 and CDR2 sequences are LGHNT and FRNRAP. CDR3 sequence reads: CASGPSGGGQPQHF. CDR3 sequence (DNA): TGTGCTAGTGGCCCCTCAGGGGGAGGTCAGCCCCAGCATTTT.

The chain couples TRBV6-1 to TRBJ2-1; 9 bases are shared with TRBD2. In germline, CDR1 is MNHNS, CDR2 SASEGT. The CDR3 totals 14 residues. Trimming removed 8 bases from V and 7 bases from J; junction bases left unmatched: 9. CDR3: CASPGGRAPNEQFF. The CDR3 DNA reads as TGTGCCAGCCCAGGCGGGAGGGCCCCTAATGAGCAGTTCTTC.

This clone ranks as medium-sized. The genes are TRBV27 and TRBJ1-5; 9 bases map to TRBD1. The V gene's germline CDR1 is MNHEY and CDR2 SMNVEV (reference sequence). The V and J ends lost 4 bases and 2 bases, in that order; junction bases with no gene match: 0. The CDR3 has 14 amino acids. The CDR3 DNA sequence: TGTGCCAGCAGTTGGACAGGGGGCAATCAGCCCCAGCATTTT. Translation gives CASSWTGGNQPQHF.

The chain employs TRBV18 and TRBJ1-2, with TRBD1 identical over 11 bases. This CDR3 contains 15 residues. The germline V gene has CDR1 KGHSH and CDR2 LQKENI. Germline trimming cut 6 bases from V and 8 bases from J; bases unmatched to any gene: 11. CDR3 residues: CASSNAGTGGPGYTF. The CDR3 bases are TGTGCCAGCTCCAACGCCGGGACAGGGGGTCCCGGCTACACCTTC.

V usage is TRBV29-1 and J usage is TRBJ1-4; possible D gene TRBD1, 6 bases. V lost 7 bases to trimming and J lost 3 bases, with 18 bases between them. The germline gives CDR1 SQVTM, CDR2 ANQGSEA. This CDR3 is built from 15 residues. The CDR3 nucleotides are TGCAGCGCCGTCCCAACAGGGCCGGCTAATGAAAAACTGTTTTTT. Protein: CSAVPTGPANEKLFF.

The chain combines TRBV15 with TRBJ2-1; D gene uncertain. The CDR3 runs to 15 residues. V was trimmed by 0 bases and J by 8 bases, leaving 14 bases between them. Germline V gives CDR1 LNHNV, CDR2 YYDKDF (reference sequence). In DNA, the CDR3 is TGTGCCACCAGCAGAGATATTGTGACGCAGCATGAGCAGTTCTTC. As protein: CATSRDIVTQHEQFF.

This chain uses TRBV11-2 with TRBJ1-1; D remains ambiguous. CDR1 and CDR2 (germline): SGHAT, FQNNGV. Trimming removed 2 bases at V and 8 bases at J, with 12 bases between. This CDR3 is 13 amino acids long. The CDR3: CASSLTSQQEAFF. Here the CDR3 DNA reads TGTGCCAGCAGCTTAACGTCACAGCAAGAAGCTTTCTTT.

This chain uses TRBV30 with TRBJ2-7, with TRBD1 identical over 12 bases. The CDR3 contains 14 residues. The V gene's germline CDR1 is GTSNPN and CDR2 SVGIG (reference sequence). V shed 6 bases, J shed 2 bases, and the junction held 5 bases outside the gene matches. The CDR3 DNA is TGTGCCTGCCTACGGGACAGGGGGCCCTACGAGCAGTACTTC. Protein sequence: CACLRDRGPYEQYF.